Listed below are T cell receptor beta chains from one sample, sequenced in a study of T-cell memory formation after mild COVID-19. One entry per CDR3 protein results from TCRdb running MiXCR on the 5' RACE reads. In the table there are 400,000 to 500,000 distinct CDR3 sequences, approximately 20% of which are singletons. Sample: PBMCs or a T cell subset sorted from them (not recorded which). These receptor sequences come from an adult woman who had mild COVID-19 (a few samples of this study predate the infection). Cell type and time point are not known. Both conserved end residues are trimmed from each CDR3. Part of the rows lack a size; the others show once, few, many or a class for expanded clones.

j_call,clone_size,v_call,cdr3_aa
TRBJ2-7,.,TRBV25-1,ASSESGTGVYEQY
TRBJ2-2,few,TRBV5-4,ASSFVTGGLTGELF
TRBJ2-7,many,TRBV18,ASSPRISGRVYEQY
TRBJ2-1,once,TRBV29-1,SLGLSESRQQF
TRBJ2-7,.,TRBV4-2,ASSQEGSLAPFYEQY
TRBJ1-4,few,TRBV28,ASSPPRATNEKLF
TRBJ1-2,few,TRBV18,ASSPGPPFNYGYT
TRBJ2-7,few,TRBV15,ATSRGTTYEQY
TRBJ2-7,.,TRBV4-3,ASSQGGSGDEQY
TRBJ2-1,few,TRBV20-1,SATQGKQF
TRBJ2-4,.,TRBV9,ASSGGARDREMDIQY
TRBJ2-5,few,TRBV7-9,ASSPAAPQY
TRBJ2-5,few,TRBV7-2,ASSSMGGAETQY
TRBJ1-5,few,TRBV20-1,SAGRTGANNQPQH
TRBJ2-5,.,TRBV24-1,ATSDLGLPETQY
TRBJ2-3,few,TRBV3-1,ASSPRGSSDTQY
TRBJ1-1,few,TRBV5-1,ASSWGDRGGFEAF
TRBJ2-1,few,TRBV12-3/TRBV12-4,ASSTPARGGEQF
TRBJ2-7,.,TRBV5-1,ASIEGQGRSSYEQY
TRBJ1-1,.,TRBV12-3/TRBV12-4,ASSLGRLKMNTEAF
TRBJ1-1,many,TRBV5-1,ASSLGGNTEAF
TRBJ2-1,few,TRBV7-9,ASEGSGVSYNEQF
TRBJ2-7,.,TRBV19,ASSIGAHEQY
TRBJ2-5,few,TRBV29-1,SVERQGLETQY
TRBJ2-1,many,TRBV7-8,ASSLDDRRYNEQF
TRBJ1-1,many,TRBV6-4,ASSAHGDRGEAF
TRBJ1-2,.,TRBV12-3/TRBV12-4,ASSFGGYGYT
TRBJ2-1,.,TRBV7-3,ASSLIPGTYNEQF
TRBJ2-7,.,TRBV18,ASSPPPTGVPYEQY
TRBJ1-3,.,TRBV12-3/TRBV12-4,ASSPRGSGRNTIY
TRBJ2-1,.,TRBV5-1,ASSLTLNEQF
TRBJ1-1,.,TRBV4-2,ASSQVGQGLKSTEAF
TRBJ1-1,few,TRBV20-1,SAGEAF